This entry features one T cell receptor beta chain sequence. These data come from a study of blood T cell repertoires in COVID-19. The CDR3 contains 12 residues. Looked up from germline, CDR1 is SQVTM and CDR2 is ANQGSEA. Unmatched junction bases numbered 4, after V lost 6 bases and J lost 5 bases. Some clones are missing from TCRdb's copy, which holds only in-frame ones; the method was immunoSEQ multiplex PCR. The table includes 280,000 or so clones, 85% detected once. The V and J genes are TRBV29-1 and TRBJ2-5, with 9 bases aligning to TRBD1. The source material was PBMCs or T cells enriched from blood (not recorded which). The TCR sequence derives from a woman between 45 and 65 years old who had recovered from COVID-19. DNA of the CDR3: TGCAGCGTCGGCGGACAGGGGGAGACCCAGTACTTC. The encoded protein is CSVGGQGETQYF. The full variable domain, in which reference TRBV29-1 and TRBJ2-5 provide the parts outside the CDR3, is SAVISQKPSRDICQRGTSLTIQCQVDSQVTMMFWYRQQPGQSLTLIATANQGSEATYESGFVIDKFPISRPNLTFSTLTVSNMSPEDSSIYLCSVGGQGETQYFGPGTRLLVL.